The rows below give T cell receptor beta chains drawn from one sample of a study of CD8+ T cells in alopecia areata. Libraries were prepared by immunoSEQ multiplex PCR; TCRdb keeps only in-frame clonotypes and omits some of them. The data show 95,000 to 120,000 clones, with 55% to 70% seen just once and approximately 23% held by the top ten. The sample taken for sequencing was NKG2D-low CD8+ T cells sorted from blood. These receptors all stem from a human donor with alopecia areata. Each CDR3 is given with its conserved first and last residue. Each record gives: clone size, V gene, CDR3 length, CDR3 protein. Expanded clones get a size class; other rows say once, few or many, or leave the size out.

size: -
V: TRBV9
length: 15
CDR3: CASSVAGGHQETQYF

size: -
V: TRBV4-1
length: 15
CDR3: CASSSRQGLNTEAFF

size: -
V: TRBV2
length: 14
CDR3: CATRTGASTDTQYF

size: -
V: TRBV14
length: 12
CDR3: CASSQYINEQFF

size: -
V: TRBV5-1
length: 14
CDR3: CASSLPEMNTEAFF

size: -
V: TRBV6-5
length: 15
CDR3: CASRLSGSSYNEQFF

size: -
V: TRBV15
length: 14
CDR3: CATRGGTSYNEQFF

size: -
V: TRBV9
length: 15
CDR3: CASSVDGTIQDTQYF

size: few
V: TRBV28
length: 15
CDR3: CASSFGTSDTDTQYF

size: -
V: TRBV5-1
length: 13
CDR3: CASSPSQSDEQFF

size: -
V: TRBV7-6
length: 16
CDR3: CASSSRTGQGGNEQYF

size: -
V: TRBV4-1
length: 13
CDR3: CASSQGLQETQYF

size: few
V: TRBV7-9
length: 16
CDR3: CASSLAGTSGRATQYF

size: -
V: TRBV7-9
length: 13
CDR3: CASSLVADQPQHF

size: -
V: TRBV14
length: 14
CDR3: CASSQSGQFYGYTF

size: -
V: TRBV14
length: 13
CDR3: CASSPTPTGTEYF

size: -
V: TRBV19
length: 15
CDR3: CASTYRRGPNNEQFF